The 31 T cell receptor beta chains listed next were all sequenced from one sample in a study of PD-1 blockade in classical Hodgkin lymphoma. Brentuximab vedotin exposure varied among the patients, all of whom had relapsed after autologous stem cell transplantation. This table comes from immunoSEQ multiplex PCR, and its TCRdb copy is limited to in-frame clones, with some not included. The sample lists some 90,000 clones, around 90% occurring once. The starting material was peripheral blood mononuclear cells (PBMCs), obtained before the second cycle of nivolumab. The receptors here all came from a human donor with classical Hodgkin lymphoma.

J is TRBJ2-3 and V is TRBV4-1; 14 nucleotides match TRBD2. V gave up 4 bases and J gave up 2 bases; unmatched junction bases: 11. This CDR3 spans 19 amino acids. Germline V gene data show CDR1 as MGHRA and CDR2 as YSYEKL. DNA for the CDR3: TGCGCCAGCAGCCCGGTATGGACTAGCGGGAGGCCCCCCACAGATACGCAGTATTTT. Protein product: CASSPVWTSGRPPTDTQYF.

J is TRBJ2-1 and V is TRBV4-2; 7 bases are a match to TRBD2. CDR1 LGHNA and CDR2 YNFKEQ come from the germline V gene. There are 17 residues in the CDR3. V shed 0 bases and J 0 bases; nucleotides not matched to a gene: 5. CDR3 residues: CASSQDLLAHSYNEQFF. The DNA for the CDR3 is TGTGCCAGCAGCCAAGATTTACTAGCGCACTCCTACAATGAGCAGTTCTTC.

The chain employs TRBV6-5 and TRBJ1-2, with TRBD1 matching 10 bases. The CDR3 is made up of 14 amino acids. Germline assignment: CDR1 MNHEY and CDR2 SVGAGI. The trim removed 10 bases at V and 3 bases at J, leaving 8 bases unmatched. The CDR3 reads CATDGTGEDYGYTF. The CDR3 DNA is TGTGCCACCGACGGGACAGGGGAAGACTATGGCTACACCTTC.

This chain connects TRBV30 to TRBJ2-2; the match to TRBD1 covers 8 bases. The CDR3 loop spans 14 amino acids. J was trimmed by 3 bases and V by 5 bases; bases with no gene match: 5. Germline V gene data show CDR1 as GTSNPN and CDR2 as SVGIG (reference sequence). DNA for the CDR3: TGTGCCTGGGCCACAGGGGGTTACACCGGGGAGCTGTTTTTT. Its protein is CAWATGGYTGELFF.

The V gene is TRBV5-6, the J gene TRBJ1-3; D is unresolved. V was clipped by 4 bases and J by 2 bases, with 16 bases between them. Germline V gives CDR1 SGHDT, CDR2 YYEEEE. This CDR3 region has 16 residues. CDR3 bases: TGTGCCAGCAGCGTACCGCGTCGGGCCCCTGGAAACACCATATATTTT. As protein: CASSVPRRAPGNTIYF.

This chain links TRBV14 with TRBJ2-1; TRBD2 matches at 15 bases. In germline, CDR1 is SGHDN, CDR2 FVKESK. The CDR3 is 16 amino acids. V lost 1 base to trimming and J lost 15 bases; unmatched junction nucleotides: 10. The CDR3: CASSQAPGLAGGRRFF. As DNA, the CDR3 is TGTGCCAGCAGCCAAGCGCCCGGACTAGCGGGAGGGCGTCGGTTCTTC.

The V and J genes are TRBV11-2 and TRBJ2-7; tentatively, D is TRBD2 (6 bases). Trimming removed 0 bases at V and 0 bases at J, with 18 bases between. Germline CDR1 is SGHAT and CDR2 is FQNNGV. The CDR3 is 18 amino acids. CDR3 bases: TGTGCCAGCAGCTTAGATTACCCCGGGACTGGGAGCTCCTACGAGCAGTACTTC. It yields the protein CASSLDYPGTGSSYEQYF.

V gene TRBV27 combines with J gene TRBJ2-1; 7 bases line up with TRBD2. Germline V CDR1 and CDR2: MNHEY, SMNVEV (reference sequence). Trimming removed 0 bases from V and 4 bases from J; junction bases left unmatched: 6. The CDR3 length is 16 residues. The CDR3 region is CASSLSAGDSYNEQFF. In DNA, the CDR3 is TGTGCCAGCAGTTTATCTGCGGGAGATTCGTACAATGAGCAGTTCTTC.

The chain has TRBV19 and TRBJ1-1, with TRBD1 matching over 10 bases. The V and J ends lost 4 bases and 5 bases, in that order; junction bases with no gene match: 16. Germline V gives CDR1 LNHDA, CDR2 SQIVND (reference sequence). CDR3 length: 18 amino acids. The chain's CDR3 is CASSTSRDRGVRDTEAFF. CDR3 nucleotides: TGTGCCAGTAGTACGTCTCGGGACAGGGGAGTTCGTGATACTGAAGCTTTCTTT.

The chain combines TRBV10-2 with TRBJ2-2; D gene uncertain. Germline CDR1 and CDR2: WSHSY and SAAADI. V lost 7 bases, J lost 4 bases, and 4 bases lay in between. The CDR3 extends over 11 amino acids. The CDR3 coding sequence is TGCGCCAGCATGGGCACCGGGGAGCTGTTTTTT. Amino acid sequence: CASMGTGELFF.

This clone has just one count. For the CDR3, the DNA is TGTGCCAGCAGCTTCGGCTCTAACTATGGCTACACCTTC. It yields the protein CASSFGSNYGYTF. The chain combines TRBV6-5 with TRBJ1-2; D remains unclear. This CDR3 spans 13 amino acids. Germline CDR1 and CDR2: MNHEY and SVGAGI. V lost 6 bases and J 0 bases, leaving 8 bases between the germline ends.

The chain has TRBV30 and TRBJ2-2, with D hard to call. With 2 bases removed from V and 4 bases from J, the gap between germline ends came to 11 bases. Germline CDR1 GTSNPN, CDR2 SVGIG (reference sequence). The CDR3 extends over 14 amino acids. The CDR3 sequence: CAWSRGEITGELFF. The CDR3 DNA is TGTGCCTGGAGTAGAGGAGAAATCACCGGGGAGCTGTTTTTT.

The chain combines TRBV15 with TRBJ1-1; D not resolved. V was cut by 5 bases and J by 5 bases, with 9 bases left in between. This CDR3 spans 12 amino acids. The germline CDR1 and CDR2 sequences are LNHNV and YYDKDF (reference sequence). The CDR3 reads CATSGRQTEAFF. DNA of the CDR3: TGTGCCACCAGCGGAAGACAAACTGAAGCTTTCTTT. Using reference TRBV15 and TRBJ1-1 for the parts outside the CDR3, the full variable domain is DAMVIQNPRYQVTQFGKPVTLSCSQTLNHNVMYWYQQKSSQAPKLLFHYYDKDFNNEADTPDNFQSRRPNTSFCFLDIRSPGLGDTAMYLCATSGRQTEAFFGQGTRLTVV.

This chain links TRBV30 with TRBJ1-6; D call uncertain. V was trimmed by 2 bases and J by 2 bases, leaving 16 bases between them. The germline CDR1 and CDR2 sequences are GTSNPN and SVGIG (reference sequence). The CDR3 totals 17 residues. CDR3 sequence: CAWSTRTGIAYNSPLHF. The CDR3 DNA follows: TGTGCCTGGAGTACCCGGACGGGGATCGCCTATAATTCACCCCTCCACTTT. Filled out from reference TRBV30 and TRBJ1-6, the complete variable domain reads SQTIHQWPATLVQPVGSPLSLECTVEGTSNPNLYWYRQAAGRGLQLLFYSVGIGQISSEVPQNLSASRPQDRQFILSSKKLLLSDSGFYLCAWSTRTGIAYNSPLHFGNGTRLTVT.

The count of this clone is one. The chain recombines TRBV10-3 with TRBJ2-5, with 9 bases identical to TRBD1. The DNA end is a closer match to TRBJ2-7, so the J assignment may be wrong. Per the germline V gene, CDR1 is ENHRY and CDR2 is SYGVKD. The CDR3 covers 15 residues. CDR3 sequence: CAISEGTGPSYEQYF. CDR3 DNA sequence: TGTGCCATCAGCGAAGGGACAGGGCCATCCTACGAGCAGTACTTC.

The rearrangement joins TRBV6-1 to TRBJ1-2, with TRBD1 as a possible D gene (6 bases). Germline V gene data show CDR1 as MNHNS and CDR2 as SASEGT. Between the trimmed V and J ends, which lost 5 bases and 4 bases, there was a span of 11 bases. The CDR3 is 13 amino acids. The CDR3 reads CASSQTGLYGYTF. CDR3 nucleotides: TGTGCCAGCAGTCAGACAGGTCTCTATGGCTACACCTTC.

V and J are TRBV9 and TRBJ2-1; possibly TRBD1 for D (6 bases). Germline CDR1 and CDR2: SGDLS and YYNGEE. Trimming removed 3 bases at V and 0 bases at J, with 28 bases between. CDR3 length equals 21 residues. The CDR3 region is CASSGLKPGHSFTRSYNEQFF. The CDR3 DNA sequence: TGTGCCAGCAGCGGCCTAAAACCGGGACATAGCTTTACCCGCTCCTACAATGAGCAGTTCTTC.

The table lists this clone with a count of one. The V gene is TRBV5-4, the J gene TRBJ2-5, with 10 bases identical to TRBD1. V trimming: 4 bases; J trimming: 4 bases; junction bases outside the gene matches: 7. This CDR3 region has 15 residues. Germline loops: CDR1 SGHNT, CDR2 YYREEE (reference sequence). CDR3 loop: CASSAGDRGRETQYF. In DNA form, the CDR3 reads TGTGCCAGCAGCGCCGGGGACAGGGGACGAGAGACCCAGTACTTC.

V and J are TRBV7-9 and TRBJ1-4, with D tentatively TRBD1 (6 bases). CDR1 is SEHNR, CDR2 FQNEAQ, per germline (reference sequence). This CDR3 is built from 15 residues. The germline V and J ends were trimmed by 3 bases and 0 bases, with 8 bases remaining between them. The CDR3 spells CASSLGGSTNEKLFF. CDR3 nucleotide sequence: TGTGCCAGCAGCTTGGGGGGCTCAACTAATGAAAAACTGTTTTTT. Using reference TRBV7-9 and TRBJ1-4 for the parts outside the CDR3, the full variable domain is DTGVSQNPRHKITKRGQNVTFRCDPISEHNRLYWYRQTLGQGPEFLTYFQNEAQLEKSRLLSDRFSAERPKGSFSTLEIQRTEQGDSAMYLCASSLGGSTNEKLFFGSGTQLSVL.

The V call is TRBV30, the J call TRBJ1-3; TRBD1 matches at 7 bases. J was trimmed by 4 bases and V by 2 bases; bases with no gene match: 5. The CDR3 length is 14 residues. Germline V lookup: CDR1 GTSNPN, CDR2 SVGIG (reference sequence). CDR3 in DNA: TGTGCCTGGAGTCGGGGACAGCCAGGAAACACCATATATTTT. This encodes CAWSRGQPGNTIYF.

This rearrangement joins TRBV30 to TRBJ2-7, with TRBD2 as a possible D gene (6 bases). Germline loops: CDR1 GTSNPN, CDR2 SVGIG (reference sequence). The CDR3 is made up of 14 amino acids. Trimming left V 3 bases short and J 6 bases short, with 18 bases between. For the CDR3, the DNA is TGTGCCTGGAGCCGGGACTCCCCCTCGGGCGAGCAGTACTTC. Residues: CAWSRDSPSGEQYF.

V gene TRBV5-4 combines with J gene TRBJ1-1; D remains ambiguous. Germline CDR1 and CDR2: SGHNT and YYREEE (reference sequence). The CDR3 loop spans 13 amino acids. The V gene lost 2 bases and the J gene lost 1 base, with 6 bases spanning the gap. The CDR3 is CASSFSPNTEAFF. CDR3 bases: TGTGCCAGCAGCTTTTCGCCGAACACTGAAGCTTTCTTT.

Comment on this clone: A junction end diverges from the germline sequence, so it may reflect a read error. The chain is built from TRBV5-1 and TRBJ2-7; D is unresolved. The CDR3 has 12 amino acids. The germline V gene has CDR1 SGHRS and CDR2 YFSETQ. In DNA, the CDR3 is TGCGCCTGCTACACAGCCTCCTCCGAGCAGTACTTC. Residues: CACYTASSEQYF.

This chain links TRBV6-4 with TRBJ2-6; TRBD2 is a possible D gene (7 bases). The CDR3 contains 16 residues. Trimming took off 6 bases at V and 0 bases at J, with 12 bases between the two ends. Looked up from germline, CDR1 is MRHNA and CDR2 is SNTAGT. The CDR3 loop reads CASSTGTNSGANVLTF. CDR3 sequence (DNA): TGTGCCAGCAGCACAGGGACTAACTCTGGGGCCAACGTCCTGACTTTC.

The chain joins TRBV27 to TRBJ2-5; D remains unclear. TRBJ2-7 explains the end of the DNA better; the J call may be wrong. The germline gives CDR1 MNHEY, CDR2 SMNVEV (reference sequence). The CDR3 length is 13 residues. The CDR3 DNA reads TGTGCCAGCAGTTTCTCTTACTCCTACGAGCAGTACTTC. It encodes CASSFSYSYEQYF.

The rearrangement uses TRBV7-9 and TRBJ2-1; 9 bases match TRBD1. This CDR3 comprises 16 residues. J was trimmed by 5 bases and V by 1 base; bases with no gene match: 6. CDR1 is SEHNR, CDR2 FQNEAQ, per germline (reference sequence). CDR3 sequence reads: CASSLDRTGENNEQFF. CDR3 sequence (DNA): TGTGCCAGCAGCTTAGACCGGACAGGGGAGAACAATGAGCAGTTCTTC.

The chain recombines TRBV28 with TRBJ1-5; TRBD1 matches 8 bases. Germline CDR1 and CDR2: MDHEN and SYDVKM. Trimming took 10 bases from V and 7 from J; bases not matched to a gene: 15. This CDR3 is 15 amino acids long. The CDR3 DNA follows: TGTGCCACCTACAGATCTGGACAGGGACGGCAGCCCCAGCATTTT. This gives the protein CATYRSGQGRQPQHF.

Comments on this clone: Other DNA sequences in this sample translate to the same CDR3. The J gene is TRBJ2-3, the V gene TRBV7-3; 10 positions agree with TRBD2. The CDR3 is made up of 15 amino acids. V dropped 4 bases and J dropped 1; count of bases not matched to a gene: 2. The germline V gene has CDR1 SGHTA and CDR2 FQGTGA. The CDR3 nucleotides are TGTGCCAGCAGCTCTGGACTAGCGGGCACAGATACGCAGTATTTT. This encodes CASSSGLAGTDTQYF.

The CDR3 DNA reads as TGCAGCGTTCAGAACCCTGCTGTGGCGTCAGATACGCAGTATTTT. This translates into CSVQNPAVASDTQYF. This sequence joins TRBV29-1 and TRBJ2-3; D unclear. Looked up from germline, CDR1 is SQVTM and CDR2 is ANQGSEA. The length of the CDR3 is 15 residues. With 5 bases removed from V and 4 bases from J, the gap between germline ends came to 19 bases.

This sequence joins TRBV4-2 and TRBJ2-7; the D is unclear. V lost 3 bases, J lost 6 bases, and 6 bases lay in between. Germline-derived CDR1 and CDR2 are LGHNA and YNFKEQ. The CDR3 covers 11 residues. The CDR3 spells CASSQGIEQYF. In nucleotides, the CDR3 is TGTGCCAGCAGCCAGGGAATCGAGCAGTACTTC.

This chain connects TRBV4-2 to TRBJ2-3, with 13 positions matching TRBD2. The length of the CDR3 is 18 residues. Germline CDR1 LGHNA, CDR2 YNFKEQ. Trimming cost V 1 base and J 2 bases; bases outside gene matches: 6. CDR3: CASSQVRGLAGATDTQYF. CDR3 nucleotides: TGTGCCAGCAGCCAAGTCAGAGGACTAGCGGGGGCCACAGATACGCAGTATTTT.